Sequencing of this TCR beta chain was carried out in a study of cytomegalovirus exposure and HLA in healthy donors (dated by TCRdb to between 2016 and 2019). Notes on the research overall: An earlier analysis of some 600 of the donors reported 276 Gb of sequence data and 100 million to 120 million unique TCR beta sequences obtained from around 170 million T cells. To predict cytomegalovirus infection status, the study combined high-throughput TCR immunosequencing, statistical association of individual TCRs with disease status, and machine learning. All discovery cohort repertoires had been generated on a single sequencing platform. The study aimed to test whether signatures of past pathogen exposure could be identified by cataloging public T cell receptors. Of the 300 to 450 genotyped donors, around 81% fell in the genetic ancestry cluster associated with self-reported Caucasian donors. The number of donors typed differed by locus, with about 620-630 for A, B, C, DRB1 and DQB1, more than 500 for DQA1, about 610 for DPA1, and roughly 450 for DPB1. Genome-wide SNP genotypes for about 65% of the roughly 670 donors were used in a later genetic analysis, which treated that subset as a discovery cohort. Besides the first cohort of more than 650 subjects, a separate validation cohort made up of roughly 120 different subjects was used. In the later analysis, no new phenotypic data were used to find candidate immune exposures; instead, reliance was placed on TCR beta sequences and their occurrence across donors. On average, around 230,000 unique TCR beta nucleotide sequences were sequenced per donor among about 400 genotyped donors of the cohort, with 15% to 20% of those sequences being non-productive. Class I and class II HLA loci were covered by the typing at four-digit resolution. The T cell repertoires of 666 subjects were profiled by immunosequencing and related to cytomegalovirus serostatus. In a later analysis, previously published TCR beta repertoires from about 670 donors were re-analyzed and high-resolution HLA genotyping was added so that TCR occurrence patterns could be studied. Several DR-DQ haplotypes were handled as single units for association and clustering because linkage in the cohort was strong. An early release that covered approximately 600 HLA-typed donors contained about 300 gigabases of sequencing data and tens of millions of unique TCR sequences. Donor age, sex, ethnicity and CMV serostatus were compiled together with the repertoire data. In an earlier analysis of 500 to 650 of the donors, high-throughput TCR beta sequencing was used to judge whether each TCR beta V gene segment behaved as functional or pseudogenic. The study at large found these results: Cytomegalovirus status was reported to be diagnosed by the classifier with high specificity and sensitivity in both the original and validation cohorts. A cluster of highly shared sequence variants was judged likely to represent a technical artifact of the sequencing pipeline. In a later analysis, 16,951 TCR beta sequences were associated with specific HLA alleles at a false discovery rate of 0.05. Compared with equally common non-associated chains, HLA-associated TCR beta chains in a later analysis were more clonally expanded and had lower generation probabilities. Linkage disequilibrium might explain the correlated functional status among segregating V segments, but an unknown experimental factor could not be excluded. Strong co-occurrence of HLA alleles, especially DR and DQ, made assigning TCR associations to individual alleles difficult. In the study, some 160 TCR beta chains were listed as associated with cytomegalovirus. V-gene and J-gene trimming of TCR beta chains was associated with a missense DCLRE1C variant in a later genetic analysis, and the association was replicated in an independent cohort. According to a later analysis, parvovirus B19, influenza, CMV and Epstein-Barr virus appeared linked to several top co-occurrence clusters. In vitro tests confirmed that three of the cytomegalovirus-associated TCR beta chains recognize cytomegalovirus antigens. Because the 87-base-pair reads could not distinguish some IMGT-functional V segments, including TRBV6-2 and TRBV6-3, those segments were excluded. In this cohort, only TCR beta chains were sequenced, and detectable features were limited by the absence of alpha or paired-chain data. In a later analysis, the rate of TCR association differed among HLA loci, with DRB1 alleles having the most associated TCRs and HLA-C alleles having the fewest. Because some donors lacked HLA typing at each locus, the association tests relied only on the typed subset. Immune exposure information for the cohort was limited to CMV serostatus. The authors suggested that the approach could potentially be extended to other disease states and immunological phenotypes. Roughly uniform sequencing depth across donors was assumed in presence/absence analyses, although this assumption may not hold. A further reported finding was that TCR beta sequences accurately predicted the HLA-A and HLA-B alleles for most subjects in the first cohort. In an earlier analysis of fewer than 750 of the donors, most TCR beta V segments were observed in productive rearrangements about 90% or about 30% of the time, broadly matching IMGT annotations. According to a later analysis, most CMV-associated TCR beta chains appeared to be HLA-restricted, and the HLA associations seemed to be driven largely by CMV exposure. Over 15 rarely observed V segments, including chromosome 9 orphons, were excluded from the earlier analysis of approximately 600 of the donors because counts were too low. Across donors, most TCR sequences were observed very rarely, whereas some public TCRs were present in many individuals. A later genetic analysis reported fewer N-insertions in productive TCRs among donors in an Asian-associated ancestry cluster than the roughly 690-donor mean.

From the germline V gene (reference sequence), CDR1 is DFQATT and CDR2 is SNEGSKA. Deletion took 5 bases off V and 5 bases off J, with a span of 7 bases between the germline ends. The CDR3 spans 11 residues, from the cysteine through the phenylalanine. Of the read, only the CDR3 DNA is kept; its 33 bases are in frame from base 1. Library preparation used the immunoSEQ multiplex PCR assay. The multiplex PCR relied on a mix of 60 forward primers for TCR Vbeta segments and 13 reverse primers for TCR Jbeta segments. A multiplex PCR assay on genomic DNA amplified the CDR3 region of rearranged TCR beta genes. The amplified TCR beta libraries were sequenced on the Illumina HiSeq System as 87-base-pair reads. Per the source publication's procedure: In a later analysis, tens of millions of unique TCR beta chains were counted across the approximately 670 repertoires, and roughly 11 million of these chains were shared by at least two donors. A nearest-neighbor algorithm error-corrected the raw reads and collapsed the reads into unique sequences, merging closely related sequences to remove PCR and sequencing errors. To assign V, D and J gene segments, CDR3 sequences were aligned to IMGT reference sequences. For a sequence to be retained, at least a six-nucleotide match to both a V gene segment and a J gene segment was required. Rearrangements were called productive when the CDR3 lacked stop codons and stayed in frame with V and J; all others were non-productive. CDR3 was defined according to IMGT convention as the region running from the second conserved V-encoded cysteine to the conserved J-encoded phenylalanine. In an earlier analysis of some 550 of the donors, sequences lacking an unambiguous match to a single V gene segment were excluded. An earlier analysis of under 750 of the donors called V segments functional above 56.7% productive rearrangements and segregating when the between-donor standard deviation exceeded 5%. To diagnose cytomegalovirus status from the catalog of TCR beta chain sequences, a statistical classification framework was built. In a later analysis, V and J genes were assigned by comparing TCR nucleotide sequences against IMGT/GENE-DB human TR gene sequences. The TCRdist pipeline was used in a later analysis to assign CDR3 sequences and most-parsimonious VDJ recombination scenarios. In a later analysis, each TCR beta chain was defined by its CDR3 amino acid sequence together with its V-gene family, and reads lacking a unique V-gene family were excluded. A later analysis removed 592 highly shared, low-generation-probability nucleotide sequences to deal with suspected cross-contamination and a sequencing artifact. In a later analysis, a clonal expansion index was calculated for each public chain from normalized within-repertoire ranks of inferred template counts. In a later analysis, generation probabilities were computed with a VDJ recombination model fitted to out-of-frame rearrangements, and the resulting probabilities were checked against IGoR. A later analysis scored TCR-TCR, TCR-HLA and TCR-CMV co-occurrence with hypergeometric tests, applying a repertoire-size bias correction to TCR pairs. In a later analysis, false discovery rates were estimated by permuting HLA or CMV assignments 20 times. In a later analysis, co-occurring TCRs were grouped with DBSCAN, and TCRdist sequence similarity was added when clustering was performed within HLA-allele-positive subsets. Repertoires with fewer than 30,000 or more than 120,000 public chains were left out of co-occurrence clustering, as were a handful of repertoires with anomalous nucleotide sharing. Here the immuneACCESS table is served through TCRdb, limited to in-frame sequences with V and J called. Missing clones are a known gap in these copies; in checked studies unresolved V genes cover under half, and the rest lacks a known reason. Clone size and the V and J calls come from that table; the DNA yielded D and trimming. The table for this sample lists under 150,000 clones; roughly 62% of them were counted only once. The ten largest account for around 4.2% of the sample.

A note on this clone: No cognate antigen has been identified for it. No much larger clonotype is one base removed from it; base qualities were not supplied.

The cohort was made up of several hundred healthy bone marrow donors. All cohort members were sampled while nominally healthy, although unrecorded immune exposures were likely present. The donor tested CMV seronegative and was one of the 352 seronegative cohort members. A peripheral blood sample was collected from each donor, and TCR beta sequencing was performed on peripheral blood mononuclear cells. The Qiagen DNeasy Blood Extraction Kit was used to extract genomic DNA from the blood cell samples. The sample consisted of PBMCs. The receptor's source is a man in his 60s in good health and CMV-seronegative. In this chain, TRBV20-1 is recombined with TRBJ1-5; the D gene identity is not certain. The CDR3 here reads CSAGPDQPQHF. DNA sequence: TGCAGTGCTGGGCCGGATCAGCCCCAGCATTTT.